This TCR beta chain was obtained from a study of blood T cell repertoires in COVID-19. Method: immunoSEQ multiplex PCR; TCRdb's copy keeps in-frame clones and lacks some. The sample consists of some 150,000 clones, about nine tenths of them appearing once. With V trimmed by 4 bases and J by 6 bases, 12 bases remained unmatched. CDR3 length: 16 residues. The germline V gene has CDR1 SGHTA and CDR2 FQGNSA. This chain links TRBV7-2 with TRBJ1-2; 9 nucleotides agree with TRBD1. The TCR was taken from a human donor in a cohort sampled during active COVID-19. Material for sequencing was peripheral blood. The CDR3 loop is CASSSSSGTGRNGYTF. The CDR3, as DNA: TGTGCCAGCAGCTCCTCCTCCGGGACAGGGAGGAATGGCTACACCTTC.